The following is a T cell receptor beta chain sequence with its context. These data come from a study of blood T cell repertoires in COVID-19. Study in general: Both acute and convalescent COVID-19 samples were obtained from the United States, Italy and Spain.

Only in-frame clones appear in the TCRdb table, and some are missing; sequencing was by immunoSEQ multiplex PCR. Of about 340,000 clones listed, approximately 86% were seen once; the top ten hold under 8.5%. CDR3 length equals 15 residues. Germline-derived CDR1 and CDR2 are SQVTM and ANQGSEA. V gave up 4 bases and J gave up 5 bases; unmatched junction bases: 7. Followed over time, Seattle patients had been enrolled while infection was active. Specimen: peripheral blood. The clonotype comes from a woman in her sixties or seventies with COVID-19, enrolled during active disease. The rearrangement joins TRBV29-1 to TRBJ2-3, with 12 bases lining up with TRBD2. This CDR3 reads CSVGRTSGVGDTQYF. Here the CDR3 DNA reads TGCAGCGTTGGACGGACTAGCGGGGTTGGAGATACGCAGTATTTT.